Below are 32 T cell receptor beta chains sequenced from a single sample in a study. TCRdb called the 5' RACE reads again in MiXCR, with one record for every CDR3 protein. The sample includes roughly 40,000 distinct CDR3 sequences, 29% of them seen just once. Sequencing was performed on memory CD4+ T cells sorted from a lymph node. Subset indicated: memory CD4+ T cells, CD4+CD45RO+CD25-. These receptors originate from a female donor with breast cancer.

This clonotype showed up just a few times. The chain combines TRBV6-1 with TRBJ2-2, with D possibly TRBD2 on 6 matching bases. The CDR3 is 15 amino acids. V was cut by 5 bases and J by 0 bases, with 10 bases left in between. CDR1 and CDR2 from the germline V gene are MNHNS and SASEGT. The CDR3 region is CASSRTTTNTGELFF. The CDR3 bases are TGTGCCAGCAGTCGGACTACCACGAACACCGGGGAGCTGTTTTTT.

Only a few counts were recorded for this clonotype. The rearrangement joins TRBV12-3 or TRBV12-4 to TRBJ1-6; TRBD1 agrees at 11 bases. The junction had 6 bases not matched to a gene; V was cut back by 5 bases and J by 9 bases. The CDR3 loop spans 15 amino acids. DNA of the CDR3: TGTGCCAGCAGTCCAAGGACAGGGGGCGGTTCACCCCTCCACTTT. The encoded protein is CASSPRTGGGSPLHF.

The chain carries TRBV28 and TRBJ1-2; D is ambiguous. Trimming took 10 bases from V and 7 from J, leaving 22 bases between them. The CDR3 covers 14 residues. Germline values: CDR1 MDHEN, CDR2 SYDVKM. This CDR3 is CATLVWREDSGYTF. As DNA, the CDR3 is TGTGCCACCCTCGTTTGGAGGGAAGACTCTGGCTACACCTTC.

This clonotype has ten or more counts. V and J are TRBV6-6 and TRBJ2-6; 7 bases are a match to TRBD1. The CDR3 totals 14 residues. Germline values: CDR1 MNHNY, CDR2 SVGAGI (reference sequence). Trimming cost V 6 bases and J 2 bases; bases outside gene matches: 1. The CDR3 DNA sequence: TGTGCCAGCAGAGACAGGGCTGGGGCCAACGTCCTGACTTTC. As protein: CASRDRAGANVLTF.

This chain joins TRBV12-3 or TRBV12-4 and TRBJ2-5; no clear D gene. This CDR3 spans 12 amino acids. V was shortened by 3 bases and J by 5 bases, with 7 bases between the two germline ends. The CDR3 bases are TGTGCCAGCAGTTTTTCTGGGGAGACCCAGTACTTC. Its protein product is CASSFSGETQYF.

The V call is TRBV11-2, the J call TRBJ2-7; possibly TRBD2 for D (7 bases). With 5 bases removed from V and 6 bases from J, the gap between germline ends came to 17 bases. The CDR3 is 14 amino acids. CDR1 and CDR2 (germline): SGHAT, FQNNGV. CDR3 residues: CASSPRGASGEQYF. CDR3 nucleotide sequence: TGTGCCAGCAGCCCCCGGGGGGCCAGTGGCGAGCAGTACTTC.

This clonotype was seen a few times. V is TRBV7-9 and J is TRBJ2-7; unclear D gene. The CDR3 is made up of 14 amino acids. Deletions cut 1 base from V and 4 bases from J, with 11 bases between. Germline CDR1 SEHNR, CDR2 FQNEAQ (reference sequence). CDR3 in amino acids: CASSLVAGKYEQYF. CDR3 DNA: TGTGCCAGCAGCTTAGTGGCCGGAAAGTACGAGCAGTACTTC.

This clonotype was detected a few times. J is TRBJ1-4 and V is TRBV7-9, with D possibly being TRBD1 (5 bases). Trimming cost V 9 bases and J 0 bases, with 14 bases left between them. CDR1 SEHNR and CDR2 FQNEAQ come from the germline V gene (reference sequence). CDR3 size: 15 residues. The CDR3 DNA is TGTGCCAGTTCCTTTAGGGGACCAACTAATGAAAAACTGTTTTTT. This sequence encodes CASSFRGPTNEKLFF.

In the case of this clonotype: Sequence at one end of the junction differs from germline and may be a read error. This rearrangement joins TRBV5-1 to TRBJ1-2; D might be TRBD1 (6 bases). This CDR3 comprises 15 residues. Germline V CDR1 and CDR2: SGHRS, YFSETQ. Here the CDR3 reads CAGSFSGTSNYGYTF. For the CDR3, the DNA is TGCGCCGGCAGCTTCTCCGGGACATCAAACTATGGCTACACCTTC.

This clonotype has a handful of counts. This chain connects TRBV6-5 to TRBJ1-2; D remains unclear. V dropped 6 bases and J dropped 4 bases, with 18 bases sitting between them. The germline V gene has CDR1 MNHEY and CDR2 SVGAGI. This CDR3 has 15 residues. CDR3 loop: CASSTHAGNPYGYTF. Written as DNA, the CDR3 is TGTGCCAGCAGCACCCACGCCGGGAACCCCTATGGCTACACCTTC.

V is TRBV7-6 and J is TRBJ2-7, with TRBD1 matching 8 bases. Germline loops: CDR1 SGHVS, CDR2 FNYEAQ. With 0 bases clipped from V and 7 bases from J, the junction kept 11 bases outside the gene matches. The CDR3 consists of 16 residues. The DNA for the CDR3 is TGTGCCAGCAGCTTAGCGTCCGGGACAGGCGTCTCTGAGCAGTACTTC. Encoded protein: CASSLASGTGVSEQYF.

The table lists this clonotype with a few counts. This chain joins TRBV10-2 and TRBJ1-4; 10 bases map to TRBD1. From germline, CDR1 is WSHSY and CDR2 SAAADI. The J segment lost 8 bases and the V segment lost 7 bases, leaving 10 bases of the junction unmatched. This CDR3 is 15 amino acids long. DNA of the CDR3: TGCGCCAGCAAAAAAGACAGGGGGCATGGAGAAAAACTGTTTTTT. Translated, it gives CASKKDRGHGEKLFF.

This clonotype was picked up many times. The chain joins TRBV7-3 to TRBJ2-7; 10 bases are a match to TRBD2. From germline, CDR1 is SGHTA and CDR2 FQGTGA. Trimming removed 2 bases from V and 7 bases from J; junction bases left unmatched: 5. The CDR3 covers 14 residues. The DNA of the CDR3 is TGTGCCAGCAGCTTAGCGGCTAGCGGGAGTGAGCAGTACTTC. It translates to CASSLAASGSEQYF.

This clonotype was recorded at least ten times. The chain has TRBV29-1 and TRBJ1-2; tentatively, D is TRBD1 (6 bases). This CDR3 spans 14 amino acids. V was clipped by 6 bases and J by 0 bases, with 14 bases between them. Germline CDR1 reads SQVTM; CDR2 reads ANQGSEA. The CDR3 bases are TGCAGCGTCCATACCGGGACATCTAACTATGGCTACACCTTC. This encodes CSVHTGTSNYGYTF.

The rearrangement links TRBV20-1 to TRBJ2-3, with TRBD2 matching over 7 bases. Looked up from germline, CDR1 is DFQATT and CDR2 is SNEGSKA (reference sequence). J lost 5 bases, V lost 0 bases, and 11 bases had no gene match. The CDR3 has 16 residues. The CDR3 loop reads CSARDSGGSGGDTQYF. The CDR3 DNA follows: TGCAGTGCTAGAGATTCGGGCGGGAGTGGTGGAGATACGCAGTATTTT.

J is TRBJ2-1 and V is TRBV9; D unclear. The V and J ends lost 0 bases and 7 bases respectively, with 5 bases between them. The CDR3 is made up of 12 amino acids. The germline CDR1 and CDR2 sequences are SGDLS and YYNGEE. The CDR3 DNA reads as TGTGCCAGCAGCGTAGTAATGAATGAGCAGTTCTTC. It codes for CASSVVMNEQFF.

This clonotype has just a few counts. J is TRBJ2-7 and V is TRBV6-2 or TRBV6-3; possibly TRBD2 for D (6 bases). CDR1 MNHEY and CDR2 SVGEGT come from the germline V gene. V lost 2 bases, J lost 2 bases, and 10 bases lay in between. The CDR3 is made up of 14 amino acids. The CDR3 region is CASSYGGNPYEQYF. The CDR3 DNA reads TGTGCCAGCAGTTACGGGGGGAATCCCTACGAGCAGTACTTC.

The chain joins TRBV11-2 to TRBJ2-6, with D perhaps matching TRBD2 (6 bases). The CDR3 covers 17 residues. Germline V gives CDR1 SGHAT, CDR2 FQNNGV. Trimming stripped 5 bases from V and 2 bases from J, with 16 bases between. CDR3 amino acids: CASSPRLGGAGANVLTF. The CDR3 region has the DNA TGTGCCAGCAGCCCTCGACTAGGAGGGGCTGGGGCCAACGTCCTGACTTTC.

The table lists this clonotype with a few counts. V usage is TRBV18 and J usage is TRBJ1-2; D gene ambiguous. The CDR3 length is 13 residues. Germline V gene lookup returns CDR1 KGHSH and CDR2 LQKENI. Deletions cut 2 bases from V and 3 bases from J, with 7 bases between. For the CDR3, the DNA is TGTGCCAGCTCACCAGGATCGGACTATGGCTACACCTTC. As protein: CASSPGSDYGYTF.

V is TRBV6-5 and J is TRBJ1-2; D is uncertain. The CDR3 has 13 residues. V gave up 6 bases and J gave up 8 bases, with 16 bases separating them. CDR1 is MNHEY and CDR2 is SVGAGI in the germline V gene. The CDR3 DNA reads as TGTGCCAGCAGAGACCCAGGCTTTGAGGGCTACACCTTC. Amino acids: CASRDPGFEGYTF.

The V gene is TRBV27, the J gene TRBJ2-2, with 15 positions matching TRBD2. Germline V gene lookup returns CDR1 MNHEY and CDR2 SMNVEV (reference sequence). The V gene end was trimmed by 6 bases and the J gene end by 7 bases; junction bases not matched to a gene: 6. The CDR3 is 16 residues long. This CDR3 reads CASRPGLAGGYGELFF. CDR3 nucleotide sequence: TGTGCCAGCAGACCGGGACTAGCGGGGGGCTACGGGGAGCTGTTTTTT.

This clonotype has only a few counts. The chain combines TRBV5-5 with TRBJ1-5, with 11 bases fitting TRBD1. J lost 3 bases, V lost 2 bases, and 4 bases had no gene match. CDR1 is SGHKS and CDR2 is YYEKEE in the germline V gene (reference sequence). CDR3 size: 16 residues. CDR3 loop: CASSFGQGALNQPQHF. The DNA for the CDR3 is TGTGCCAGCAGCTTTGGACAGGGGGCCCTCAATCAGCCCCAGCATTTT.

To note about this clonotype: A clone one base away is much larger, so this may be a read error. This rearrangement joins TRBV5-1 to TRBJ1-2, with D unresolved. The CDR3 contains 13 residues. Germline V gene lookup returns CDR1 SGHRS and CDR2 YFSETQ. The CDR3 region has the DNA TGCGCCAGCAGCTTGGACGGCAGCTATGGCCACACCTTC. Amino acids: CASSLDGSYGHTF.

The chain combines TRBV6-1 with TRBJ2-1; weak D call: TRBD2 (5 bases). This CDR3 spans 15 amino acids. Germline V gene lookup returns CDR1 MNHNS and CDR2 SASEGT. V was trimmed by 7 bases and J by 0 bases, leaving 13 bases between them. The CDR3 DNA reads TGTGCCAGCATGGGAGCGAAGAGCTCCTACAATGAGCAGTTCTTC. Translated: CASMGAKSSYNEQFF.

The rearrangement links TRBV20-1 to TRBJ2-6; TRBD1 aligns across 10 bases. Trimming removed 6 bases from V and 3 bases from J; junction bases left unmatched: 8. The CDR3 has 16 amino acids. Per the germline V gene, CDR1 is DFQATT and CDR2 is SNEGSKA (reference sequence). The CDR3 sequence is CSALRGDRGGANVLTF. CDR3 nucleotide sequence: TGCAGTGCGCTGAGGGGGGACAGGGGTGGGGCCAACGTCCTGACTTTC.

This rearrangement joins TRBV20-1 to TRBJ1-5; no reliable D call. CDR1 and CDR2 from the germline V gene are DFQATT and SNEGSKA (reference sequence). Trimming left V 3 bases short and J 7 bases short, with 10 bases between. The CDR3 has 12 residues. The CDR3: CSASSWAQPQHF. In DNA, the CDR3 is TGCAGTGCTAGCTCTTGGGCGCAGCCCCAGCATTTT.

The V call is TRBV5-1, the J call TRBJ2-7, with D uncertain. The ends were cut back, 6 bases at V and 0 bases at J, with 16 bases in the middle. CDR3 length: 15 residues. The V gene's germline CDR1 is SGHRS and CDR2 YFSETQ. The CDR3 is CASIGPSNGSYEQYF. The CDR3 DNA sequence: TGCGCCAGCATAGGTCCTTCAAACGGCTCCTACGAGCAGTACTTC.

The chain recombines TRBV3-1 with TRBJ2-2, with D uncertain. The ends were cut back, 6 bases at V and 7 bases at J, with 9 bases in the middle. The CDR3 runs 12 residues. Per germline, CDR1 LGHDT and CDR2 YNNKEL (reference sequence). The CDR3 bases are TGTGCCAGCAGGACCTTTGGCGGGGAGCTGTTTTTT. The encoded protein is CASRTFGGELFF.

This CDR3 reads CASSLIESSYNEQFF. The CDR3 DNA is TGTGCCAGCAGTTTAATTGAAAGCTCCTACAATGAGCAGTTCTTC. The V and J genes are TRBV28 and TRBJ2-1, with D unresolved. This CDR3 is built from 15 residues. Trimming left V 2 bases short and J 0 bases short, with 8 bases between. CDR1 MDHEN and CDR2 SYDVKM come from the germline V gene.

This chain links TRBV6-2 or TRBV6-3 with TRBJ2-1, with D unresolved. The CDR3 spans 11 residues. The germline V gene encodes CDR1 MNHEY and CDR2 SVGEGT. The germline V and J ends were trimmed by 8 bases and 8 bases, with 10 bases remaining between them. The chain's CDR3 is CASAIGYEQFF. CDR3 sequence (DNA): TGTGCCAGCGCAATAGGGTATGAGCAGTTCTTC.

This clonotype has a count of ten or more. The rearrangement uses TRBV20-1 and TRBJ2-1; D unclear. V lost 1 base to trimming and J lost 6 bases, with 13 bases between them. The CDR3 totals 14 residues. The germline V gene has CDR1 DFQATT and CDR2 SNEGSKA (reference sequence). This CDR3 reads CSARARTSTNEQFF. The DNA of the CDR3 is TGCAGTGCTAGAGCTAGAACCAGTACCAATGAGCAGTTCTTC.

This clonotype has a handful of counts. The CDR3 region has the DNA TGTGCCAGCAGGCCGGGACTAGTGGAGACCCAGTACTTC. Translated, it gives CASRPGLVETQYF. The J gene is TRBJ2-5, the V gene TRBV14; 8 bases agree with TRBD2. Per germline, CDR1 SGHDN and CDR2 FVKESK. After removal of 6 bases from V and 5 bases from J, the junction contained 5 bases not matched to a gene. This CDR3 region has 13 residues.